The 29 T cell receptor beta chains reported below all come from one sample, sequenced in a study of blood T cell repertoires in COVID-19. TCRdb's copy holds only in-frame clones and misses some; the assay was immunoSEQ multiplex PCR. The data contain some 260,000 clones, approximately 81% of them seen just once; the ten biggest clones take up 3.1%. Sequencing was performed on peripheral blood. The receptors stem from a woman aged 18-29 years with acute or convalescent COVID-19.

V gene TRBV7-2 combines with J gene TRBJ2-5; 7 bases are shared with TRBD1. The germline V gene has CDR1 SGHTA and CDR2 FQGNSA. This CDR3 has 15 residues. Trimming removed 4 bases from V and 4 bases from J; junction bases left unmatched: 9. The chain's CDR3 is CASSSAPQGRETQYF. Written as DNA, the CDR3 is TGTGCCAGCAGCTCAGCCCCACAGGGGAGAGAGACCCAGTACTTC.

This chain joins TRBV19 and TRBJ2-1; 9 bases map to TRBD1. In germline, CDR1 is LNHDA, CDR2 SQIVND (reference sequence). Unmatched junction bases numbered 8, after V lost 5 bases and J lost 3 bases. This CDR3 is built from 16 residues. CDR3 amino acids: CASSSSGTGFYNEQFF. In DNA form, the CDR3 reads TGTGCCAGTAGTTCCTCGGGGACAGGGTTCTACAATGAGCAGTTCTTC.

The J gene is TRBJ1-5, the V gene TRBV27; 8 bases match TRBD1. J gave up 6 bases and V 8 bases, and 6 bases lay outside the gene matches. Germline CDR1 is MNHEY and CDR2 is SMNVEV (reference sequence). CDR3 length: 13 residues. This CDR3 reads CASQDRVGQPQHF. CDR3 nucleotide sequence: TGTGCCAGCCAGGACAGGGTCGGTCAGCCCCAGCATTTT.

The J gene is TRBJ1-4, the V gene TRBV20-1, with D possibly matching TRBD1 (5 bases). The CDR3 covers 16 residues. V was shortened by 3 bases and J by 4 bases, with 18 bases between the two germline ends. Looked up from germline, CDR1 is DFQATT and CDR2 is SNEGSKA (reference sequence). CDR3 protein: CSASPGRRGVNEKLFF. For the CDR3, the DNA is TGCAGTGCTAGTCCAGGGAGGCGAGGCGTTAATGAAAAACTGTTTTTT.

The chain has TRBV7-2 and TRBJ2-7; 11 nucleotides line up with TRBD2. V lost 4 bases to trimming and J lost 1 base; unmatched junction nucleotides: 3. The CDR3 consists of 15 residues. Germline V gene sequence: CDR1 SGHTA, CDR2 FQGNSA. The CDR3 nucleotides read TGTGCCAGCAGCTCCACTAGCGGGAGTTCCTACGAGCAGTACTTC. This gives the protein CASSSTSGSSYEQYF.

This chain uses TRBV6-2 or TRBV6-3 with TRBJ2-3; 8 bases map to TRBD2. Germline V gene sequence: CDR1 MNHEY, CDR2 SVGEGT. The trim removed 2 bases at V and 5 bases at J, leaving 6 bases unmatched. This CDR3 region has 15 residues. For the CDR3, the DNA is TGTGCCAGCAGTTACCCGGGGGGGAGTAGAGATACGCAGTATTTT. The encoded protein is CASSYPGGSRDTQYF.

The chain joins TRBV28 to TRBJ2-6, with D possibly TRBD2 on 6 matching bases. Germline assignment: CDR1 MDHEN and CDR2 SYDVKM. The CDR3 has 15 amino acids. The germline V and J ends were trimmed by 3 bases and 2 bases, with 8 bases remaining between them. CDR3 coding DNA: TGTGCCAGCAGTTTGGGACTTGCTGGGGCCAACGTCCTGACTTTC. Its protein is CASSLGLAGANVLTF.

CDR3 amino acids: CASSKEAPGGGNQPQHF. CDR3 DNA sequence: TGTGCCAGCAGCAAAGAAGCCCCAGGGGGCGGCAATCAGCCCCAGCATTTT. The chain has TRBV21-1 and TRBJ1-5; the table's D call, TRBD1, has no DNA check behind it. TRBV21-1 counts as a pseudogene. The CDR3 is 17 residues long.

The chain is built from TRBV7-9 and TRBJ1-1; 8 nucleotides line up with TRBD1. The CDR3 is 14 residues long. CDR1 is SEHNR and CDR2 is FQNEAQ in the germline V gene (reference sequence). The ends lost 2 bases at V and 6 bases at J; junction bases unmatched: 5. The CDR3 DNA sequence: TGTGCCAGCAGCTTAAGGGACAGGAGTGCTGAAGCTTTCTTT. Its translation is CASSLRDRSAEAFF.

This clone was detected once. CDR3 in amino acids: CASSEGRITEAFF. CDR3 DNA: TGTGCCAGCAGTGAAGGGCGGATAACAGAAGCTTTCTTT. The genes are TRBV6-1 and TRBJ1-1; D call uncertain. Germline-derived CDR1 and CDR2 are MNHNS and SASEGT. V was trimmed by 1 base and J by 8 bases, leaving 11 bases between them. This CDR3 contains 13 residues.

The chain couples TRBV5-5 to TRBJ1-2; 7 nucleotides agree with TRBD1. V shed 4 bases, J shed 2 bases, and the junction held 5 bases outside the gene matches. Germline values: CDR1 SGHKS, CDR2 YYEKEE (reference sequence). This CDR3 region has 14 residues. CDR3 region: CASSTGTANYGYTF. CDR3 nucleotides: TGTGCCAGCAGCACTGGGACAGCCAACTATGGCTACACCTTC. Supplemented by reference TRBV5-5 and TRBJ1-2, the full variable domain reads DAGVTQSPTHLIKTRGQQVTLRCSPISGHKSVSWYQQVLGQGPQFIFQYYEKEERGRGNFPDRFSARQFPNYSSELNVNALLLGDSALYLCASSTGTANYGYTFGSGTRLTVV.

As regards this clone: In the same sample, other DNA sequences code for this CDR3. J is TRBJ2-3 and V is TRBV9; the D is unclear. The V gene lost 3 bases and the J gene lost 1 base, with 9 bases spanning the gap. Germline values: CDR1 SGDLS, CDR2 YYNGEE. CDR3 size: 14 residues. CDR3 amino acids: CASSASPGTDTQYF. The CDR3 DNA is TGTGCCAGCAGCGCCTCTCCGGGCACAGATACGCAGTATTTT.

This clone was observed a single time. The chain employs TRBV19 and TRBJ1-1, with D unresolved. V was trimmed by 5 bases and J by 5 bases, leaving 15 bases between them. CDR3 length: 14 residues. Germline V gene lookup returns CDR1 LNHDA and CDR2 SQIVND (reference sequence). The CDR3 sequence is CASSAFWAGTEAFF. The CDR3 DNA follows: TGTGCCAGTAGTGCGTTTTGGGCGGGGACTGAAGCTTTCTTT.

The CDR3 here is CASSQDSGTSEQETQYF. CDR3 DNA sequence: TGTGCCAGCAGCCAAGACTCCGGGACTAGCGAACAAGAGACCCAGTACTTC. V gene TRBV4-2 combines with J gene TRBJ2-5, with TRBD2 matching 10 bases. The CDR3 length is 17 residues. Germline V gives CDR1 LGHNA, CDR2 YNFKEQ. J was trimmed by 2 bases and V by 0 bases; bases with no gene match: 6.

The chain is built from TRBV9 and TRBJ1-2; 8 bases match TRBD1. The CDR3 runs to 14 residues. Germline V gives CDR1 SGDLS, CDR2 YYNGEE. V was clipped by 3 bases and J by 4 bases; unmatched bases: 5. CDR3 DNA: TGTGCCAGCAGCGCCAGGACAGGGAGCTATGGCTACACCTTC. It codes for CASSARTGSYGYTF.

The rearrangement links TRBV30 to TRBJ2-3; weak D call: TRBD2 (6 bases). V was shortened by 2 bases and J by 5 bases, with 20 bases between the two germline ends. Germline CDR1 and CDR2: GTSNPN and SVGIG (reference sequence). The CDR3 loop spans 16 amino acids. The CDR3 bases are TGTGCCTGGAGTTCCTCGAGTCTAGCGTACGGAGATACGCAGTATTTT. Residues: CAWSSSSLAYGDTQYF.

The CDR3 DNA reads as TGTGCCAGCAGTTTTTACGGGACAGGCACAACTAATGAAAAACTGTTTTTT. Amino acid sequence: CASSFYGTGTTNEKLFF. The V gene is TRBV28, the J gene TRBJ1-4, with 8 bases lining up with TRBD1. The CDR3 sequence is 17 residues long. The germline CDR1 and CDR2 sequences are MDHEN and SYDVKM. V trimming: 3 bases; J trimming: 0 bases; junction bases outside the gene matches: 6. Full variable domain (outside the CDR3, taken from reference TRBV28 and TRBJ1-4): DVKVTQSSRYLVKRTGEKVFLECVQDMDHENMFWYRQDPGLGLRLIYFSYDVKMKEKGDIPEGYSVSREKKERFSLILESASTNQTSMYLCASSFYGTGTTNEKLFFGSGTQLSVL.

The genes are TRBV4-3 and TRBJ2-1; a possible D gene is TRBD2 (7 bases). Between the trimmed V and J ends, which lost 2 bases and 2 bases, there was a span of 10 bases. CDR3 length: 15 residues. CDR1 is LGHNA and CDR2 is YSLEER in the germline V gene. The CDR3 protein is CASSQRGGTYNEQFF. The CDR3 nucleotides read TGCGCCAGCAGCCAAAGGGGGGGAACCTACAATGAGCAGTTCTTC.

The rearrangement links TRBV9 to TRBJ2-3, with TRBD2 as a possible D gene (7 bases). The CDR3 totals 16 residues. Trimming shortened V by 2 bases and J by 2 bases, and 15 bases separated the two germline ends. Germline loops: CDR1 SGDLS, CDR2 YYNGEE. Here the CDR3 reads CASSVIEGGLTDTQYF. The CDR3 DNA reads as TGTGCCAGCAGCGTCATAGAGGGGGGGCTCACAGATACGCAGTATTTT.

The rearrangement links TRBV14 to TRBJ2-7, with a weak D call TRBD2 (5 bases). Per the germline V gene, CDR1 is SGHDN and CDR2 is FVKESK. The CDR3 sequence is 17 residues long. V was shortened by 0 bases and J by 2 bases, with 17 bases between the two germline ends. CDR3 DNA: TGTGCCAGCAGCCAAGAACCCTGGGTAGCGATGACCTACGAGCAGTACTTC. The encoded protein is CASSQEPWVAMTYEQYF.

V usage is TRBV3-1 (or the pseudogene TRBV3-2) and J usage is TRBJ1-1; D possibly corresponds to TRBD1 (5 bases). V was cut by 4 bases and J by 6 bases, with 18 bases left in between. This CDR3 comprises 15 residues. The germline V gene encodes CDR1 LGHDT and CDR2 YNNKEL (reference sequence). This CDR3 is CASSPLGTRYAEAFF. The CDR3 bases are TGTGCCAGCAGCCCCCTTGGGACTAGGTACGCTGAAGCTTTCTTT.

This clone has only one observation. V is TRBV7-2 and J is TRBJ2-1, with D maybe TRBD2 (5 bases). With 5 bases removed from V and 1 base from J, the gap between germline ends came to 12 bases. Germline V CDR1 and CDR2: SGHTA, FQGNSA. The CDR3 runs to 15 residues. CDR3 loop: CASSPTRISYNEQFF. DNA for the CDR3: TGTGCCAGCAGCCCAACTAGGATTTCCTACAATGAGCAGTTCTTC.

The chain has TRBV30 and TRBJ1-4, with no clear D. Germline V gene sequence: CDR1 GTSNPN, CDR2 SVGIG (reference sequence). The CDR3 spans 15 residues. The V and J ends lost 4 bases and 0 bases respectively, with 12 bases between them. Here the CDR3 reads CAWKARGATNEKLFF. The CDR3 DNA sequence: TGTGCCTGGAAGGCCCGGGGTGCAACTAATGAAAAACTGTTTTTT.

As concerns this clone: The junction differs from germline at one of its ends, possibly a read error. The chain combines TRBV15 with TRBJ2-3; 9 nucleotides agree with TRBD2. The CDR3 spans 16 residues. Germline-derived CDR1 and CDR2 are LNHNV and YYDKDF (reference sequence). In nucleotides, the CDR3 is TGTGCCACCAGCAGAGCTTCCGGGACTAGCATAGATACGCAGTATTTT. This encodes CATSRASGTSIDTQYF.

J is TRBJ2-7 and V is TRBV19; 12 nucleotides align to TRBD1. The germline CDR1 and CDR2 sequences are LNHDA and SQIVND (reference sequence). Trimming removed 5 bases from V and 6 bases from J; junction bases left unmatched: 8. CDR3 length equals 15 residues. The CDR3 nucleotides are TGTGCCAGTAGTGACCCGGGACAGGGGGCCCGCGAGCAGTACTTC. Amino acids: CASSDPGQGAREQYF. The full variable domain, its missing parts supplied by reference TRBV19 and TRBJ2-7, is DGGITQSPKYLFRKEGQNVTLSCEQNLNHDAMYWYRQDPGQGLRLIYYSQIVNDFQKGDIAEGYSVSREKKESFPLTVTSAQKNPTAFYLCASSDPGQGAREQYFGPGTRLTVT.

This chain connects TRBV5-1 to TRBJ2-5; D ambiguous. Germline V gene data show CDR1 as SGHRS and CDR2 as YFSETQ. The length of the CDR3 is 11 residues. V lost 3 bases to trimming and J lost 2 bases, with 2 bases between them. The chain's CDR3 is CASSSQETQYF. CDR3 sequence (DNA): TGCGCCAGCAGCTCACAAGAGACCCAGTACTTC.

This clone was counted only a few times. The chain has TRBV19 and TRBJ2-7; a weak D match, TRBD2 (6 bases). V was pared by 5 bases and J by 4 bases, with 15 bases between. Germline V gives CDR1 LNHDA, CDR2 SQIVND (reference sequence). The CDR3 consists of 14 residues. The CDR3 nucleotides read TGTGCCAGTAGTGAGAGGACTACAAGATACGAGCAGTACTTC. Its translation is CASSERTTRYEQYF.

The chain couples TRBV6-6 to TRBJ1-2; 8 nucleotides align to TRBD1. Germline V lookup: CDR1 MNHNY, CDR2 SVGAGI (reference sequence). The J segment lost 13 bases and the V segment lost 4 bases, leaving 5 bases of the junction unmatched. The CDR3 has 11 amino acids. This CDR3 reads CASSLGQASTF. The CDR3 DNA reads as TGTGCCAGCAGTTTGGGACAGGCGAGCACCTTC.

The sample holds a few counts of this clone. This chain uses TRBV27 with TRBJ1-1; 12 bases agree with TRBD1. The V segment lost 7 bases and the J segment 1 base; nucleotides outside the gene matches: 10. Germline V gene sequence: CDR1 MNHEY, CDR2 SMNVEV (reference sequence). The CDR3 has 17 residues. CDR3 nucleotides: TGTGCCAGCACTCCCGGGACAGGGGGCGCGCGGAACACTGAAGCTTTCTTT. Its translation is CASTPGTGGARNTEAFF.